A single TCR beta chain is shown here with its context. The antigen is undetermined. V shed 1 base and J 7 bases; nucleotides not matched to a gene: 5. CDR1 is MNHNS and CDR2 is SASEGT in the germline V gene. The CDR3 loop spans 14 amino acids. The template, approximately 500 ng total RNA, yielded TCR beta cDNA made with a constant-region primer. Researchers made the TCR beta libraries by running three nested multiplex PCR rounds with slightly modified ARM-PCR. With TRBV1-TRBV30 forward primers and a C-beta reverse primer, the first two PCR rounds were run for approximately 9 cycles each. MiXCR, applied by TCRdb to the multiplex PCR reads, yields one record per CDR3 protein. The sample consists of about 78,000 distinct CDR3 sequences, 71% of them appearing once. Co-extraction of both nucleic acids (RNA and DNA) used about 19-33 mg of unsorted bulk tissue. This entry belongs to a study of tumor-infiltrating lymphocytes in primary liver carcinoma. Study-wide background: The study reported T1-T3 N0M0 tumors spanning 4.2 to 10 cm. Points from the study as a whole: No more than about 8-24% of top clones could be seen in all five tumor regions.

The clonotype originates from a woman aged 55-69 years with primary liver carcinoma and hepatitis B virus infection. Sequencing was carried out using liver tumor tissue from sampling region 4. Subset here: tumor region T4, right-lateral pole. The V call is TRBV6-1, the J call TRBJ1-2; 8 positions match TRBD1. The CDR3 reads CASSEVMTGVGYTF. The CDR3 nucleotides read TGTGCCAGCAGTGAAGTGATGACAGGGGTTGGCTACACCTTC.